This T cell receptor beta chain emerged from a study of PD-L1 blockade in urothelial cancer. PCRs each included synthetic TCR analog templates spiked in. Some clones are missing from TCRdb's copy, which holds only in-frame ones; the method was immunoSEQ multiplex PCR. The sample comprises tens of thousands of clones, approximately 82% of which are singletons, and 3% to 3.5% rests with the top ten. CDR1 is ENHRY, CDR2 SYGVKD, per germline. With 6 bases clipped from V and 4 bases from J, the junction kept 3 bases outside the gene matches. CDR3 length: 14 amino acids. This specimen was PBMCs, taken around atezolizumab (anti-PD-L1) treatment. This receptor was taken from a man in his 70s with urothelial cancer. This chain links TRBV10-3 with TRBJ1-4; 9 nucleotides agree with TRBD1. CDR3 residues: CAISRQGGNEKLFF. The CDR3 bases are TGTGCCATCAGCCGACAGGGGGGTAATGAAAAACTGTTTTTT.